The rows below give T cell receptor beta chains drawn from one sample of a study of control samples from healthy donors and cancer patients. Data came from immunoSEQ multiplex PCR; TCRdb stores just in-frame clones and leaves some out. The sample holds some 150,000 clones; 75% to 95% are singletons and the top ten take under 4%. Sequenced input: blood. The source of these receptors is a man aged 30 to 39 in good health. Each CDR3 is given with its conserved first and last residue. D genes are given only for firm matches. The size entry is marked missing in some rows and otherwise reads once, few, many or a size class.

cdr3_aa cdr3_nt d_call j_call v_call clone_size
CASSFGPGSGNTIYF TGCGCCAGCAGTTTTGGGCCTGGCTCTGGAAACACCATATATTTT . TRBJ1-3 TRBV5-1 few
CASGLTGVSGAFF TGTGCTAGTGGTCTCACAGGGGTCTCTGGAGCTTTCTTT TRBD1 TRBJ1-1 TRBV12-5 .
CASSSLRRGILNTEAFF TGTGCCAGCAGTTCGCTGAGGCGGGGGATTTTGAACACTGAAGCTTTCTTT . TRBJ1-1 TRBV28 .
CASSLPDTDTQYF TGTGCCAGCAGTTTACCAGATACAGATACGCAGTATTTT . TRBJ2-3 TRBV28 .
CASSSLLAGDEQYF TGTGCCAGCAGTTCTTTACTAGCGGGGGACGAGCAGTACTTC TRBD2 TRBJ2-7 TRBV28 .
CASSYSRPGRQPQHF TGTGCCAGCAGTTACTCTAGGCCAGGGAGGCAGCCCCAGCATTTT . TRBJ1-5 TRBV6-2/TRBV6-3 .
CASRMSGENEQFF TGTGCCAGCAGAATGTCAGGGGAGAATGAGCAGTTCTTC . TRBJ2-1 TRBV6-4 .
CASSLIGTASSYEQYF TGCGCCAGCAGCTTGATTGGGACCGCTAGCTCCTACGAGCAGTACTTC . TRBJ2-7 TRBV5-1 .
CASSEEGHSPLHF TGTGCCAGCAGTGAAGAGGGGCATTCACCCCTCCACTTT . TRBJ1-6 TRBV6-1 .
CASSVDAEGYTF TGCGCCAGCAGCGTGGACGCGGAGGGCTACACCTTC . TRBJ1-2 TRBV5-1 .
CASSESARNTEAFF TGCGCCAGCAGTGAGTCGGCGCGGAACACTGAAGCTTTCTTT . TRBJ1-1 TRBV10-2 once
CASSFEGGGEQYF TGTGCCAGCAGTTTTGAGGGGGGCGGCGAGCAGTACTTC . TRBJ2-7 TRBV12-3/TRBV12-4 .
CASSPQGGDGYTF TGCGCCAGCAGCCCACAGGGGGGAGATGGCTACACCTTC TRBD1 TRBJ1-2 TRBV5-1 .
CASSLGLAGEETGELFF TGTGCCAGCAGCCTGGGACTAGCGGGGGAGGAAACCGGGGAGCTGTTTTTT . TRBJ2-2 TRBV12-1 .
CASSYSLAGLYEQYF TGTGCCAGCAGTTACTCCCTAGCGGGGCTGTACGAGCAGTACTTC TRBD2 TRBJ2-7 TRBV6-5 few
CASSQGLAVSTDTQYF TGTGCCAGCAGCCAGGGACTAGCGGTTAGCACAGATACGCAGTATTTT TRBD2 TRBJ2-3 TRBV7-9 .
CASSDGQPIPPLHF TGTGCCAGCAGCGACGGACAGCCTATCCCGCCCCTCCACTTT . TRBJ1-6 TRBV2 .
CASSLGLAEDTQYF TGTGCCAGCAGCTTGGGGCTAGCGGAAGATACGCAGTATTTT TRBD2 TRBJ2-3 TRBV5-4 .
CASSGTSGVLLDTQYF TGTGCCAGCAGTGGGACTAGCGGGGTTTTGTTGGATACGCAGTATTTT TRBD2 TRBJ2-3 TRBV27 .
CASSYGNHGYTF TGTGCCAGTAGTTATGGGAACCATGGCTACACCTTC . TRBJ1-2 TRBV19 few
CASSITGYTDTQYF TGTGCCAGCAGCATTACAGGTTACACAGATACGCAGTATTTT . TRBJ2-3 TRBV9 .
CASSESGLNTEAFF TGCGCCAGCAGTGAGTCTGGGTTGAACACTGAAGCTTTCTTT . TRBJ1-1 TRBV10-2 once
CAISGGQGARGAFF TGTGCCATCAGTGGGGGACAGGGGGCCAGGGGAGCTTTCTTT TRBD1 TRBJ1-1 TRBV10-3 .
CASSYAWTGDVYEQYF TGTGCCAGCAGTTACGCCTGGACAGGGGATGTCTACGAGCAGTACTTC TRBD1 TRBJ2-7 TRBV6-2/TRBV6-3 few
CASSLLGSYNEQFF TGCGCCAGCAGCTTGCTAGGGTCCTACAATGAGCAGTTCTTC . TRBJ2-1 TRBV5-1 .
CASSLGQRGFVYTGELFF TGTGCCAGCAGCTTAGGACAGCGGGGGTTCGTATACACCGGGGAGCTGTTTTTT TRBD2 TRBJ2-2 TRBV7-2 .
CAISESGGARGKTFF TGTGCCATCAGTGAGTCAGGGGGCGCGCGGGGGAAAACGTTCTTC . TRBJ2-1 TRBV10-3 .
CARSPRTGWTYEQYF TGTGCCAGAAGCCCGCGGACAGGGTGGACCTACGAGCAGTACTTC TRBD1 TRBJ2-7 TRBV5-3 .
CASSYSLGVSPQHF TGTGCCAGCAGTTACTCGTTAGGTGTCAGCCCCCAGCATTTT . TRBJ1-5 TRBV6-6 .
CASSPQGAGGYTF TGTGCCAGCAGCCCTCAAGGGGCTGGTGGCTACACCTTC . TRBJ1-2 TRBV12-1 .
CASSNRESYTF TGTGCCAGCAGCAACAGGGAAAGCTACACCTTC . TRBJ1-2 TRBV5-4 .
CASSSQGRNTEAFF TGTGCCAGCAGCTCACAGGGTCGGAACACTGAAGCTTTCTTT . TRBJ1-1 TRBV11-2 .
CASSLEGWETEAFF TGCGCCAGCAGCTTGGAGGGGTGGGAGACTGAAGCTTTCTTT . TRBJ1-1 TRBV5-1 .
CASSLRTSGTNNEQFF TGCGCCAGCAGCTTAAGGACTAGCGGTACCAACAATGAGCAGTTCTTC TRBD2 TRBJ2-1 TRBV5-1 .
CASSLNSLYNSPLHF TGTGCCAGCAGCTTGAACAGCCTATATAATTCACCCCTCCACTTT . TRBJ1-6 TRBV5-4 .
CASSGTGLGNQPQHF TGTGCCAGCAGTGGGACGGGGCTTGGGAATCAGCCCCAGCATTTT . TRBJ1-5 TRBV28 .
CASSLAWRGLSTDTQYF TGTGCCAGCAGCTTAGCCTGGCGGGGGCTTAGCACAGATACGCAGTATTTT . TRBJ2-3 TRBV11-2 .
CASHETGTGYTF TGTGCCAGTCACGAGACAGGGACGGGCTACACCTTC TRBD1 TRBJ1-2 TRBV19 .
CATKPGAAEQFF TGTGCCACCAAACCGGGCGCAGCTGAGCAGTTCTTC . TRBJ2-1 TRBV6-6 .
CASSYTSGPYEQYF TGTGCCAGCAGTTACACTAGCGGGCCCTACGAGCAGTACTTC TRBD2 TRBJ2-7 TRBV6-5 .
CASSRDGSNNEQFF TGCGCCAGCAGCCGGGACGGGTCCAACAATGAGCAGTTCTTC . TRBJ2-1 TRBV5-1 .
CASSLLAGLTDTQYF TGTGCCAGCAGCTTACTAGCGGGGTTGACAGATACGCAGTATTTT TRBD2 TRBJ2-3 TRBV7-9 .
CASSLEGGGTDTQYF TGCGCCAGCAGCTTGGAGGGGGGGGGCACAGATACGCAGTATTTT . TRBJ2-3 TRBV5-1 .
CASRPGRRNSNQPQHF TGTGCCAGCAGACCTGGACGCCGGAATAGCAATCAGCCCCAGCATTTT . TRBJ1-5 TRBV28 .
CASSLSRAYTDTQYF TGCGCCAGCAGCTTGTCCAGGGCCTACACAGATACGCAGTATTTT . TRBJ2-3 TRBV5-1 few
CASIPTADTQYF TGTGCCAGCATTCCGACAGCAGATACGCAGTATTTT . TRBJ2-3 TRBV6-4 .
CASSPPQKGALSGNTIYF TGTGCCAGCTCACCACCGCAGAAAGGAGCTCTCTCTGGAAACACCATATATTTT . TRBJ1-3 TRBV18 .
CASSLSITSGNTIYF TGTGCCAGCAGCTTAAGTATAACCTCTGGAAACACCATATATTTT . TRBJ1-3 TRBV7-9 .
CASSVMGLGSPLHF TGTGCCAGCAGTGTAATGGGGTTGGGTTCACCCCTCCACTTT . TRBJ1-6 TRBV2 .
CAIDRDPQHF TGTGCCATAGACCGGGACCCCCAGCATTTT . TRBJ1-5 TRBV7-9 .
CASSLTPGYNEQFF TGTGCCAGCAGTTTAACCCCAGGGTACAATGAGCAGTTCTTC . TRBJ2-1 TRBV27 .
CASSLDQGGLAEAFF TGCGCCAGCAGCTTGGATCAGGGTGGGTTGGCTGAAGCTTTCTTT . TRBJ1-1 TRBV5-1 .
CASGPDGFFSGNTIYF TGTGCTAGTGGACCGGACGGATTTTTTTCTGGAAACACCATATATTTT . TRBJ1-3 TRBV12-5 few